These 6 T cell receptor beta chains came from one sample sequenced in a study of T cell changes during pregnancy in multiple sclerosis. Sequencing used immunoSEQ multiplex PCR; TCRdb keeps in-frame clones, though not all of them. The sample lists 55,000 to 70,000 clones, 85% to 95% occurring once. The starting material was CD8+ T cells from peripheral blood mononuclear cells, obtained in the third trimester of pregnancy. The receptors originated from a female donor in good health, enrolled as a control in a pregnancy study.

This chain connects TRBV19 to TRBJ2-2; a weak D match, TRBD2 (6 bases). The CDR3 length is 13 residues. V was cut by 3 bases and J by 7 bases, with 9 bases left in between. Germline V gives CDR1 LNHDA, CDR2 SQIVND (reference sequence). The CDR3 DNA is TGTGCCAGTAGTATCGGACTATTCGGGGAGCTGTTTTTT. Encoded protein: CASSIGLFGELFF.

The chain links TRBV29-1 to TRBJ2-2; D is possibly TRBD2 (5 bases). Germline V CDR1 and CDR2: SQVTM, ANQGSEA. This CDR3 spans 12 amino acids. Trimming cost V 3 bases and J 6 bases, with 8 bases left between them. Here the CDR3 DNA reads TGCAGCGTTGAGTCCGGGGCCGGGGAGCTGTTTTTT. Translating it yields CSVESGAGELFF.

Written as DNA, the CDR3 is TGTGCCAGCAGGTACACACGGGGGGAGACCCAGTACTTC. This codes for CASRYTRGETQYF. This rearrangement joins TRBV6-5 to TRBJ2-5, with D tentatively TRBD2 (6 bases). In germline, CDR1 is MNHEY, CDR2 SVGAGI. There are 13 residues in the CDR3. The ends were cut back, 6 bases at V and 5 bases at J, with 13 bases in the middle.

The J gene is TRBJ1-1, the V gene TRBV2; maybe TRBD1 (6 bases). The CDR3 extends over 16 amino acids. Germline CDR1 is SNHLY and CDR2 is FYNNEI. V was trimmed by 1 base and J by 5 bases, leaving 17 bases between them. The CDR3 bases are TGTGCCAGCAGTGAAGGGCTCAACAGGGCTGGGACTGAAGCTTTCTTT. Residues: CASSEGLNRAGTEAFF.

The chain recombines TRBV30 with TRBJ1-3; 8 bases fit TRBD1. The V gene end was trimmed by 3 bases and the J gene end by 8 bases; junction bases not matched to a gene: 6. Germline V gives CDR1 GTSNPN, CDR2 SVGIG (reference sequence). This CDR3 has 13 residues. The CDR3 DNA follows: TGTGCCTGGAGCCCAGGACAGGGTGACACCATATATTTT. It is translated as CAWSPGQGDTIYF.

The J gene is TRBJ2-7, the V gene TRBV19; 9 bases match TRBD1. Germline V lookup: CDR1 LNHDA, CDR2 SQIVND (reference sequence). V dropped 10 bases and J dropped 4; count of bases not matched to a gene: 11. CDR3 length: 14 residues. The CDR3, as DNA: TGTGCCATCAAGACCGGGACAGGGACGTACGAGCAGTACTTC. Translation: CAIKTGTGTYEQYF.